This T cell receptor beta chain was captured in a study of CXCR3-negative and CXCR3-positive naive CD8 T cells (dated by TCRdb to about 2019). A note on the overall study: In total, about 150 million TRB reads were obtained, or roughly 1.5 +/- 0.3 million reads per library. Data from ten or so donors, pooled across two independent experiments, went into the diversity and physicochemical repertoire analyses. The TRBV-TRBJ cluster analysis covered naive subsets from 5 donors and memory cells from 3 donors.

Each CD8+ T cell subset was flow-sorted in triplicate, and around 300,000 cells per subset were placed directly into RLT lysis buffer. To exclude memory contaminants, naive CD8+ T cells were stringently defined as CD45RO-CCR7+CD27+CD95-. Standard density gradient centrifugation was used to isolate peripheral blood mononuclear cells from buffy coats. Naive CXCR3-negative and CXCR3-positive CD8+ T cells were flow-sorted using a FACSAria III. Total RNA was extracted from sorted cells with an RNeasy Mini Kit. The sequencer listed for this sample is NextSeq 550. The Human TCR Profiling Kit (MiLaboratory) was used to make UMI-labeled 5' RACE TRB cDNA libraries. cDNA synthesis used the entire amount of extracted RNA, and PCR amplification then used the entire amount of cDNA produced. The libraries were made side by side, with each library going through the same number of PCR cycles. Per the source publication's procedure: With a minimum of two reads required per UMI, MIGEC and MiXCR pulled out about 50,000 +/- 10,000 unique UMI-labeled TRB cDNA molecules from each library. On average, each library contained roughly 40,000 +/- 10,000 functional in-frame TRB CDR3 nucleotide clonotypes without stop codons. Diversity metrics, including normalized Shannon-Wiener and Chao1, were computed in VDJtools after downsampling to 5000 UMI-labeled TRB molecules per sample. For the central five CDR3 residues, VDJtools calculated physicochemical properties weighted by clonotype size, namely interaction energy, strength, volume and Kidera factor 4. Based on TCRdb reprocessing of the reads, there is one entry per CDR3 protein sequence, and DNA is missing. The V and J calls follow TCRdb's processing rather than the paper's. The sample has 140,000 to 150,000 distinct CDR3 sequences on record. The top ten clones comprise roughly 0.28% of the sample.

Overall results and qualifications from the work: CXCR3 expression partially decreased after cryopreservation, so most assays used freshly isolated PBMCs. Because surface CD5, which is linked to self-reactivity in mice, was comparable between the naive subsets, TCR interaction strength was also inferred from the physicochemical properties of TRB CDR3s. Compared with CXCR3-negative naive cells, CXCR3-positive naive cells had TRB CDR3s with higher hydrophobicity (lower Kidera factor 4), lower energy, and higher strength and volume indices. Comparably high repertoire diversity was found in both naive subsets, whereas much lower repertoire diversity was found in memory CD8+ T cells. Similar TRBV-TRBJ usage was shown by naive CXCR3-negative and CXCR3-positive cells from the same donor, whereas distinct patterns were shown by memory cells.

A remark on this clonotype: This receptor's antigen is unknown.

The germline V gene (reference sequence) yields SEHNR for CDR1 and FQNEAQ for CDR2. From the cysteine through the phenylalanine, the CDR3 covers 15 amino acids. No DNA is recorded. Recombination joined TRBV7-9 with TRBJ1-1. The sequenced material came from naive CXCR3+ CD8+ T cells from blood. The sample's cell subset or site, from its label and the paper: CD45RO-CCR7+CD27+CD95- naive CD8+ T cells expressing CXCR3 (TNR3+). The TCR comes from a human donor in good health. Some clones in this sample may be carry-over from other donors' samples. The CDR3: CASSQPTKLNTEAFF.